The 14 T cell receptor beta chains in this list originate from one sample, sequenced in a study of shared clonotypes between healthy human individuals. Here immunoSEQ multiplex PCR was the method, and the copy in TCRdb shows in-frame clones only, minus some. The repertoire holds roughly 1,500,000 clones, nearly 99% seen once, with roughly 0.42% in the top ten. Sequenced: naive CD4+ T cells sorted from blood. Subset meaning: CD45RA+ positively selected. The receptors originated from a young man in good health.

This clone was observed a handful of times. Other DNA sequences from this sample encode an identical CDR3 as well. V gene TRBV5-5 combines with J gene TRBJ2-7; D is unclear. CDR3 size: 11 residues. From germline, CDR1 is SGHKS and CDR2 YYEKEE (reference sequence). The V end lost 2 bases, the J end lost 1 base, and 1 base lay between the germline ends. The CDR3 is CASSFSYEQYF. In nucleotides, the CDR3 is TGTGCCAGCAGCTTTTCCTACGAGCAGTACTTC.

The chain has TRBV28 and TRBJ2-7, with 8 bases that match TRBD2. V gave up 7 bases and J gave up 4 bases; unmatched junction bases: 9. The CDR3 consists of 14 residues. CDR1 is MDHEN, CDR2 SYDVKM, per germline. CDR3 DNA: TGTGCCAGCACTCTGACGGGAGGGTCTTACGAGCAGTACTTC. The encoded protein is CASTLTGGSYEQYF.

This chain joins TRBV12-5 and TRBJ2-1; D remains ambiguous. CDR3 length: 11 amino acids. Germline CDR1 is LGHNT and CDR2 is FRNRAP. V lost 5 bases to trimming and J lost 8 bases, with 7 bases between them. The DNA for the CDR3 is TGTGCTAGTGGTAGTCTCGATGAGCAGTTCTTC. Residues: CASGSLDEQFF.

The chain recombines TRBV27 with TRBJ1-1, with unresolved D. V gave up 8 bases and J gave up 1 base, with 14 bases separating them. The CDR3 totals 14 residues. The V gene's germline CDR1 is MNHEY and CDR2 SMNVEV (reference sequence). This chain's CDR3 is CASPPSLGNTEAFF. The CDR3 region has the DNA TGTGCCAGCCCCCCGTCGTTAGGGAACACTGAAGCTTTCTTT.

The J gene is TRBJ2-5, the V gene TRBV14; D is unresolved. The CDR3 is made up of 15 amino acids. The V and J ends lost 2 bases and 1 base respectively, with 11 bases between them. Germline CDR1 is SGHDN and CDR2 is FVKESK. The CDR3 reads CASSQYGPIQETQYF. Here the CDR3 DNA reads TGTGCCAGCAGCCAATACGGACCGATCCAAGAGACCCAGTACTTC.

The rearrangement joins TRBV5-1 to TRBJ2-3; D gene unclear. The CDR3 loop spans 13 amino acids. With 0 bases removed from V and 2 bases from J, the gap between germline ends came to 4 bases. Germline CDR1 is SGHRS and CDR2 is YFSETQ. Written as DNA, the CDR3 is TGCGCCAGCAGCTTGGAGAACACAGATACGCAGTATTTT. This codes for CASSLENTDTQYF. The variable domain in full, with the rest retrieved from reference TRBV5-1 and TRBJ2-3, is KAGVTQTPRYLIKTRGQQVTLSCSPISGHRSVSWYQQTPGQGLQFLFEYFSETQRNKGNFPGRFSGRQFSNSRSEMNVSTLELGDSALYLCASSLENTDTQYFGPGTRLTVL.

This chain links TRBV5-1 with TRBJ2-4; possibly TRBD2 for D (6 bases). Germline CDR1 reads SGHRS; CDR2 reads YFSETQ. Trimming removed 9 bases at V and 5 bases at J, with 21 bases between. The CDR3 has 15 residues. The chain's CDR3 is CANTALGGPENIQYF. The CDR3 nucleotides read TGCGCCAACACAGCCTTAGGAGGGCCTGAAAACATTCAGTACTTC.

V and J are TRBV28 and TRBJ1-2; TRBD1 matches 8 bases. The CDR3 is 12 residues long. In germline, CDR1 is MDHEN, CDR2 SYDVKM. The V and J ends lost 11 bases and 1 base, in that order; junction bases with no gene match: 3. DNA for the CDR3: TGTGCCGCGACAGGGGATAACTATGGCTACACCTTC. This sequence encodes CAATGDNYGYTF.

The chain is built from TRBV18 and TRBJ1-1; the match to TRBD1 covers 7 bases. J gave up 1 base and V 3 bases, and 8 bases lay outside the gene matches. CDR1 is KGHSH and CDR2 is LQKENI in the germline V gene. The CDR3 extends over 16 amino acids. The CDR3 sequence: CASSPSQGPGNTEAFF. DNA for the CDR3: TGTGCCAGCTCACCCTCACAGGGGCCCGGGAACACTGAAGCTTTCTTT.

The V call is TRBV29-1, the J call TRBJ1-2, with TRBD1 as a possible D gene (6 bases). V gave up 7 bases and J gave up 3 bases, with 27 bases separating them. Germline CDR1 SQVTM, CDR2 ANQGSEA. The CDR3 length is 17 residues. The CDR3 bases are TGCAGCGCAATGGGGGGCCGCGGTATTTCTTCGGACTATGGCTACACCTTC. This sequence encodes CSAMGGRGISSDYGYTF.

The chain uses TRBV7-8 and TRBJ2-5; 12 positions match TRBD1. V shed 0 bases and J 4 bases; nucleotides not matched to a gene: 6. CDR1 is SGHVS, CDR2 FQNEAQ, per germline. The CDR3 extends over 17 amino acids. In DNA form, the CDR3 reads TGTGCCAGCAGCTTAGCCGGGACAGGGGGCTCAAGAGAGACCCAGTACTTC. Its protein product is CASSLAGTGGSRETQYF. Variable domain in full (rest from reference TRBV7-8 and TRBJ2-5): GAGVSQSPRYKVAKRGQDVALRCDPISGHVSLFWYQQALGQGPEFLTYFQNEAQLDKSGLPSDRFFAERPEGSVSTLKIQRTQQEDSAVYLCASSLAGTGGSRETQYFGPGTRLLVL.

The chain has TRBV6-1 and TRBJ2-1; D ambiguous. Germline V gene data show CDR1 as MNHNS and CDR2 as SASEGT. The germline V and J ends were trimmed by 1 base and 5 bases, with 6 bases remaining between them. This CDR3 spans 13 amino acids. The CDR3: CASSEGRDNEQFF. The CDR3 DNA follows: TGTGCCAGCAGTGAAGGCCGAGACAATGAGCAGTTCTTC.

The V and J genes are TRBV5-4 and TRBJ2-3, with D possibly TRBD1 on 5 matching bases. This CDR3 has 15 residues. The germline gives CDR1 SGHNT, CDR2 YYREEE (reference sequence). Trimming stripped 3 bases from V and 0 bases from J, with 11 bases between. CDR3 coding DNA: TGTGCCAGCAGCTGGGGCAGGGCTAGCACAGATACGCAGTATTTT. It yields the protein CASSWGRASTDTQYF.

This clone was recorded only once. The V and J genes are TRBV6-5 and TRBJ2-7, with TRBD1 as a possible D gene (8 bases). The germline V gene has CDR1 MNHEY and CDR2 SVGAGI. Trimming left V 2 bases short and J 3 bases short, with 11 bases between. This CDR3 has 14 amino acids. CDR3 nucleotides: TGTGCCAGCAGTTACAACAGGGGGGGCTACGAGCAGTACTTC. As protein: CASSYNRGGYEQYF.